The sequence of this T cell receptor beta chain was determined in a study of a mutant IDH1 vaccine in newly diagnosed glioma. The CDR3 consists of 13 residues. CDR1 is MNHEY, CDR2 SMNVEV, per germline (reference sequence). V was shortened by 3 bases and J by 3 bases, with 8 bases between the two germline ends. The time point denotes: week 5, during vaccination. What each vaccine dose contained was 300 ug of mutant IDH1 20-mer peptide, accompanied by topical imiquimod. General study points: Vaccine-induced immune responses occurred in approximately 93% of patients.

TCRdb keeps only in-frame clones here, not all; method: immunoSEQ multiplex PCR. This sample yields about 25,000 clones, of which 75% to 80% are seen a single time; roughly a tenth belongs to the top ten. Turning to this clone: Its antigen is not known.

Sequenced here: PBMCs, sampled from a glioma patient whose treatment included an IDH1 peptide vaccine. The rearrangement uses TRBV27 and TRBJ1-2, with D unclear. The TCR sequence derives from a man aged 40-50 years with glioma. The chain's CDR3 is CASSLGRYYGYTF. The CDR3 nucleotides read TGTGCCAGCAGTTTGGGGAGATACTATGGCTACACCTTC.